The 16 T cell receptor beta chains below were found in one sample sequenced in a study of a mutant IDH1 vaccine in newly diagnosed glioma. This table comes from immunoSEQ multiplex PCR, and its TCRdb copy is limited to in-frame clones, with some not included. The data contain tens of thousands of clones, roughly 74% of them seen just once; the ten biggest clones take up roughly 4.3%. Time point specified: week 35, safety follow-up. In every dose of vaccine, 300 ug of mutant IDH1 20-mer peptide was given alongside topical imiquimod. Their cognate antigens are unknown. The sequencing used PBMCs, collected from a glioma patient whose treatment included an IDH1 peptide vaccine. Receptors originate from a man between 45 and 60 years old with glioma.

CDR3 region: CASSVGLAGGRYQETQYF. CDR3 bases: TGTGCCAGCAGCGTAGGACTAGCGGGGGGACGGTACCAAGAGACCCAGTACTTC. The genes are TRBV9 and TRBJ2-5; 13 bases line up with TRBD2. V dropped 0 bases and J dropped 0; count of bases not matched to a gene: 5. From germline, CDR1 is SGDLS and CDR2 YYNGEE. The CDR3 spans 18 residues.

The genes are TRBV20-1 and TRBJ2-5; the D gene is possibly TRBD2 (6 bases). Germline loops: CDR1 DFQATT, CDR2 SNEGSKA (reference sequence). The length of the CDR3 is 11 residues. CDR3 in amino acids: CKSGGKETQYF. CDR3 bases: TGCAAGTCTGGGGGGAAAGAGACCCAGTACTTC.

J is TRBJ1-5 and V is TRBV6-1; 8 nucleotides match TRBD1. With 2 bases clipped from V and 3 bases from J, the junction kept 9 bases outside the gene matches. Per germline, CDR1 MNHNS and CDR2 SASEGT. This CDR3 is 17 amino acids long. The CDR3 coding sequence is TGTGCCAGCAGTGAATACCTAGGACAGGGATCCAATCAGCCCCAGCATTTT. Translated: CASSEYLGQGSNQPQHF.

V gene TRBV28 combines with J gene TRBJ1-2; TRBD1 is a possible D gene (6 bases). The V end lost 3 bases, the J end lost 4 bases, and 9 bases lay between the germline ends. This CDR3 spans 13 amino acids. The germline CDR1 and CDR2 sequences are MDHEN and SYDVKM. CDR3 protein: CASSLTGSYGYTF. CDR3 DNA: TGTGCCAGCAGTTTGACAGGTAGCTATGGCTACACCTTC.

CDR3 nucleotides: TGTGCTAGTGCCATCCCAAGGGGCGGTTTGAAACCCCAGCATTTT. As protein: CASAIPRGGLKPQHF. The chain is built from TRBV12-5 and TRBJ1-5; possibly TRBD1 for D (5 bases). Looked up from germline, CDR1 is LGHNT and CDR2 is FRNRAP. This CDR3 comprises 15 residues. The V end was cut by 7 bases, the J end by 10 bases, with 23 bases between. Based on the CDR3 plus reference TRBV12-5 and TRBJ1-5, the full variable domain is DARVTQTPRHKVTEMGQEVTMRCQPILGHNTVFWYRQTMMQGLELLAYFRNRAPLDDSGMPKDRFSAEMPDATLATLKIQPSEPRDSAVYFCASAIPRGGLKPQHFGDGTRLSIL.

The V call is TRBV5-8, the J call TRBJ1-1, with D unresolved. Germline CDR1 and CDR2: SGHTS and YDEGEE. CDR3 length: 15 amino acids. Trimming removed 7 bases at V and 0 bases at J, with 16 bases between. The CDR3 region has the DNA TGTGCCAGCCCCGTAGCCTCGGGATTGAACACTGAAGCTTTCTTT. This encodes CASPVASGLNTEAFF.

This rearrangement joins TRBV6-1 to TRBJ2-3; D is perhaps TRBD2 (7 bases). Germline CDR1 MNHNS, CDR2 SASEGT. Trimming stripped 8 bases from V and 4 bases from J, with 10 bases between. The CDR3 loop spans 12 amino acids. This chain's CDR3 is CASGGAPDTQYF. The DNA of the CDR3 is TGTGCCAGCGGGGGGGCCCCAGATACGCAGTATTTT.

The CDR3 DNA is TGCAGTGCCCCATGGACCCACGAGCAGTACTTC. This sequence encodes CSAPWTHEQYF. This chain links TRBV20-1 with TRBJ2-7; D unresolved. V lost 6 bases, J lost 5 bases, and 11 bases lay in between. Germline lookup yields CDR1 DFQATT and CDR2 SNEGSKA (reference sequence). This CDR3 spans 11 amino acids.

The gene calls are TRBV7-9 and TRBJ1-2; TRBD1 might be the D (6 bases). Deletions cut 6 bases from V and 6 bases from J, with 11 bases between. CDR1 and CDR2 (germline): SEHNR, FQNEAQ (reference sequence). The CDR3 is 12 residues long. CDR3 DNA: TGTGCCAGCAGACAGGGCTATCATGGCTACACCTTC. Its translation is CASRQGYHGYTF.

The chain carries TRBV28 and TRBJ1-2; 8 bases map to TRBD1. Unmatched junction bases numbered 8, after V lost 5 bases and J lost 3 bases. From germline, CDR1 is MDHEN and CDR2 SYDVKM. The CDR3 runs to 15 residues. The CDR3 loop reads CASSTRDRFDYGYTF. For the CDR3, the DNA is TGTGCCAGCAGTACCCGGGACAGGTTTGACTATGGCTACACCTTC.

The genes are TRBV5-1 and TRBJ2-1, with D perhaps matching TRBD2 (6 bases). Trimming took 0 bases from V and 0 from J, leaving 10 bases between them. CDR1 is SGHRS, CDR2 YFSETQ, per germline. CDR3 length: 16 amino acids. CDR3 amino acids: CASSLGLASSYNEQFF. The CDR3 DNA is TGCGCCAGCAGCTTGGGCCTAGCGAGCTCCTACAATGAGCAGTTCTTC.

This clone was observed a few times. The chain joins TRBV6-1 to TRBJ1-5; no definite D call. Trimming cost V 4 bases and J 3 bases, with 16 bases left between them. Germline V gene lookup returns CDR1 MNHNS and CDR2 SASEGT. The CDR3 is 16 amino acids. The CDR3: CASSVAVSLPNQPQHF. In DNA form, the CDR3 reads TGTGCCAGCAGTGTCGCGGTTAGTCTCCCCAATCAGCCCCAGCATTTT.

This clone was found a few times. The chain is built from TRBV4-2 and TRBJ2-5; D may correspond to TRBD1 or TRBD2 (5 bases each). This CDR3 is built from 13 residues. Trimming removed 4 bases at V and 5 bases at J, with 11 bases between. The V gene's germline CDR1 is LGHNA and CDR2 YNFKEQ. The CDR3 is CASSRRDVETQYF. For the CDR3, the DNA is TGTGCCAGCAGCCGCAGGGACGTGGAGACCCAGTACTTC.

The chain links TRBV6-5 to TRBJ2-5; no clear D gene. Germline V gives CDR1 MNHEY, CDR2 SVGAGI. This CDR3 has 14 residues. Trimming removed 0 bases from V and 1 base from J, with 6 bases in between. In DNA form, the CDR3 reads TGTGCCAGCAGTTACTCGAACAGCCAAGAGACCCAGTACTTC. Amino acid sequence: CASSYSNSQETQYF.

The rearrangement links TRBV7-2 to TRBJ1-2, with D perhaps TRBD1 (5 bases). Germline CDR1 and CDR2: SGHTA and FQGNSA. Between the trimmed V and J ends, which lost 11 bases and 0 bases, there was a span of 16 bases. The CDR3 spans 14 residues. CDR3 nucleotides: TGTGCCTCAGTACGGGGACGATCTAACTATGGCTACACCTTC. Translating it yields CASVRGRSNYGYTF.

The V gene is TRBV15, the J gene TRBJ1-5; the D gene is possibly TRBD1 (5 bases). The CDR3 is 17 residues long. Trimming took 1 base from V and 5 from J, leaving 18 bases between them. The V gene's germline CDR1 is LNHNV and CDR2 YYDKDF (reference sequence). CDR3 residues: CATSRGRGPLVDQPQHF. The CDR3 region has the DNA TGTGCCACCAGCAGAGGGAGGGGTCCCCTGGTTGATCAGCCCCAGCATTTT.